Each of the 8 T cell receptor beta chains below was sequenced from the same sample in a study of cytomegalovirus exposure and HLA in healthy donors. With 60 Vbeta and 13 Jbeta primers, the PCR was carried out. Assay: immunoSEQ multiplex PCR; the TCRdb copy retains only in-frame clones and omits some. This sample yields about 240,000 clones, of which approximately 81% are seen a single time; 8% belongs to the top ten. The specimen sequenced was PBMCs. These receptors came from a woman in her sixties or seventies in good health and CMV-seropositive.

This clone was observed a single time. The chain couples TRBV28 to TRBJ2-1; D is unresolved. Deletions cut 4 bases from V and 0 bases from J, with 7 bases between. CDR1 is MDHEN and CDR2 is SYDVKM in the germline V gene. The CDR3 spans 14 residues. CDR3 DNA sequence: TGTGCCAGCAGTTCCTACCCCTCCTACAATGAGCAGTTCTTC. Amino acid sequence: CASSSYPSYNEQFF.

V and J are TRBV5-4 and TRBJ1-1, with a tentative D call TRBD1 (5 bases). The CDR3 length is 12 residues. V was shortened by 1 base and J by 8 bases, with 9 bases between the two germline ends. Germline V gene lookup returns CDR1 SGHNT and CDR2 YYREEE (reference sequence). CDR3 amino acids: CASSLMGREAFF. The CDR3 DNA reads TGTGCCAGCAGCTTGATGGGGCGCGAAGCTTTCTTT.

This clone was seen a few times. This chain joins TRBV25-1 and TRBJ1-2, with TRBD1 as a possible D gene (5 bases). Germline V CDR1 and CDR2: MGHDK, SYGVNS. V shed 5 bases and J shed 8 bases, with 27 bases lying between them. CDR3 length equals 17 residues. The chain's CDR3 is CASSSHRGGARNGGYTF. CDR3 in DNA: TGTGCCAGCAGTTCCCATCGCGGGGGTGCTCGAAATGGAGGCTACACCTTC.

The chain links TRBV29-1 to TRBJ1-1, with unresolved D. Trimming took off 2 bases at V and 7 bases at J, with 5 bases between the two ends. CDR3 length: 10 residues. The germline gives CDR1 SQVTM, CDR2 ANQGSEA. CDR3 amino acids: CSVEPNEAFF. The CDR3 bases are TGCAGCGTTGAACCTAATGAAGCTTTCTTT.

V is TRBV2 and J is TRBJ1-1; D gene uncertain. Germline V gene lookup returns CDR1 SNHLY and CDR2 FYNNEI. The CDR3 runs to 12 residues. V was trimmed by 7 bases and J by 1 base, leaving 7 bases between them. The CDR3 region is CASKTRNTEAFF. The CDR3 DNA follows: TGTGCCAGCAAGACAAGGAACACTGAAGCTTTCTTT. Together with reference TRBV2 and TRBJ1-1, the CDR3 gives the full variable domain: EPEVTQTPSHQVTQMGQEVILRCVPISNHLYFYWYRQILGQKVEFLVSFYNNEISEKSEIFDDQFSVERPDGSNFTLKIRSTKLEDSAMYFCASKTRNTEAFFGQGTRLTVV.

The J gene is TRBJ1-1, the V gene TRBV9, with 7 bases aligning to TRBD1. Germline-derived CDR1 and CDR2 are SGDLS and YYNGEE. The CDR3 sequence is 15 residues long. V lost 4 bases and J lost 4; bases outside the gene matches: 10. Written as DNA, the CDR3 is TGTGCCAGCAGCAGGGGGCGCGGGTCGGCCACTGAAGCTTTCTTT. Encoded protein: CASSRGRGSATEAFF.

This chain links TRBV2 with TRBJ2-2, with TRBD1 matching over 8 bases. V lost 8 bases and J lost 4; bases outside the gene matches: 3. CDR1 and CDR2 (germline): SNHLY, FYNNEI. CDR3 size: 13 residues. CDR3 protein: CASGQGTTGELFF. CDR3 DNA: TGTGCCAGCGGACAGGGTACCACCGGGGAGCTGTTTTTT.

The chain employs TRBV7-6 and TRBJ2-7; 9 bases fit TRBD2. V trimming: 1 base; J trimming: 3 bases; junction bases outside the gene matches: 7. Germline loops: CDR1 SGHVS, CDR2 FNYEAQ. The CDR3 spans 16 residues. CDR3 region: CASSLGVAGEHYEQYF. The CDR3 nucleotides read TGTGCCAGCAGCTTAGGCGTAGCGGGGGAGCACTACGAGCAGTACTTC.